The 2 T cell receptor beta chains below come from one sample, sequenced in a study of shared clonotypes between healthy human individuals. The data were produced by immunoSEQ multiplex PCR, yet TCRdb's version contains in-frame clones alone and is incomplete. The sample contains nearly 1 million clones, about three quarters of which appear only once. Sequencing input: memory CD4+ T cells sorted from blood. Subset reported: CD45RA-negative fraction. All receptors derive from a man younger than 35 in good health.

This sequence joins TRBV10-3 and TRBJ2-4; D is ambiguous. Germline CDR1 ENHRY, CDR2 SYGVKD. The ends were cut back, 4 bases at V and 5 bases at J, with 9 bases in the middle. The CDR3 extends over 13 amino acids. DNA of the CDR3: TGTGCCATCAGTGGGGGAAGGGAAAACATTCAGTACTTC. It translates to CAISGGRENIQYF.

The chain carries TRBV18 and TRBJ1-2; D is possibly TRBD1 (6 bases). Per the germline V gene, CDR1 is KGHSH and CDR2 is LQKENI. Trimming shortened V by 2 bases and J by 3 bases, and 19 bases separated the two germline ends. The length of the CDR3 is 17 residues. The CDR3 loop is CASSPNLGGGSHYGYTF. The CDR3 DNA follows: TGTGCCAGCTCACCAAATTTGGGCGGGGGCTCACACTATGGCTACACCTTC.